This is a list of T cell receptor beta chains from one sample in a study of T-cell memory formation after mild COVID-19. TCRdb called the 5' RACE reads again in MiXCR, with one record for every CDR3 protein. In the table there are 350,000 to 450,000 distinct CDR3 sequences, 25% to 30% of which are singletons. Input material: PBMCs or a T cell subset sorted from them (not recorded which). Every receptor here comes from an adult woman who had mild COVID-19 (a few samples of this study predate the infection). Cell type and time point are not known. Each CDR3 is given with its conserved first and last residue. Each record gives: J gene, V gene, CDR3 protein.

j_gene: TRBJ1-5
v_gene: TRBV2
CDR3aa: CASSNKVPAGQGNQPQHF

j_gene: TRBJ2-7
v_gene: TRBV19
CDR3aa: CASSRDRGPFYEQYF

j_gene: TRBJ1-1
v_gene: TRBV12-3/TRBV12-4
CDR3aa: CASSSPGGEVNTEAFF

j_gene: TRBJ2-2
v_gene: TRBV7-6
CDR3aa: CASRSRGGNTGELFF

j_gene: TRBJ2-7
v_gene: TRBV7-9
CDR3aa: CASSYQGREQYF

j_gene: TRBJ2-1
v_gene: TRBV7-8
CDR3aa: CASSFGDFSYNEQFF

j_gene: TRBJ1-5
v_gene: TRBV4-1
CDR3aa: CASSQDRDAGHQPQHF

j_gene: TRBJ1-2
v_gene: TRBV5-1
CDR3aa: CASSWGQGVKDGYTF

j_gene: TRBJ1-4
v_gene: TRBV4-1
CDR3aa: CASSPGPQRATNEKLFF

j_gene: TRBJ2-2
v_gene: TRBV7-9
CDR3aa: CASSPTSGRRGTGELFF

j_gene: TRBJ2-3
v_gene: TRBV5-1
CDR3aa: CASVLSPVTSTDTQYF

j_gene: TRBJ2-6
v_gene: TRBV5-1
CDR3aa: CASSFGWAGIGSGANVLTF

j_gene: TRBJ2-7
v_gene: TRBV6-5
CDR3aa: CASSRGAGAYEQYF

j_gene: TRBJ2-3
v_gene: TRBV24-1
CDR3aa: CATSDFAGEDTDTQYF

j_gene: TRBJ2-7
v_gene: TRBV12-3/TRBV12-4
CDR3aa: CASSSQLAGAASEQYF

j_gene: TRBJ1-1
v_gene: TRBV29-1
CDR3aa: CSVRSIPGQGGAFF

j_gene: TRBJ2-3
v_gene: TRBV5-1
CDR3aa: CASSLGPGTSGGIGTDTQYF

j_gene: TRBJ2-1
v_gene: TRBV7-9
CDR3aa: CASSSRAREQFF

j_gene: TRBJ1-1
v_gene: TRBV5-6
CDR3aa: CASGMGSETLMNTEAFF

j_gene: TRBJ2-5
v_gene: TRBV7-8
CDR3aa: CASSLVGGSVLKTQYF

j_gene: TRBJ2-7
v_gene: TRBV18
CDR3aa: CASSPDPGEATYEQYF

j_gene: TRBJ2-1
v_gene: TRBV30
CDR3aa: CAWTQSPSSYNEQFF

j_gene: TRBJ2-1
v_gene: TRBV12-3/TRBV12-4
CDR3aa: CASSLRASNEQFF

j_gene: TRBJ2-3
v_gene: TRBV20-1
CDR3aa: CSAPGQGVTQYF

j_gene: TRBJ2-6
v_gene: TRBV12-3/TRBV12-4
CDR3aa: CAITTRSGANVLTF

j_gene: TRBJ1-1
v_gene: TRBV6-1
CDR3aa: CASSRGFVTEAFF

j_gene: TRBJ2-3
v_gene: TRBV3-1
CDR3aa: CASSHRGLAGGTPPDTQYF

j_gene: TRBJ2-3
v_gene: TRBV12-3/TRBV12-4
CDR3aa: CASSSSGNTQYF

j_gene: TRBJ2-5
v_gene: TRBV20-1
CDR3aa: CNPWQGPSQYF

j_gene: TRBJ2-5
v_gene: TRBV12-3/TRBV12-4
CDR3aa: CASSRHRTGSQETQYF

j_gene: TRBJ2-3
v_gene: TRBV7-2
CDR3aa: CASSLGSTSGSTDTQYF

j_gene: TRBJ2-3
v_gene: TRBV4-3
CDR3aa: CASSQDEGRMADTQYF

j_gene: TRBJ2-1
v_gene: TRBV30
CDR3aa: CAWLPELAQPYNEQFF

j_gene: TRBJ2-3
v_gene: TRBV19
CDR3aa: CASLGLAGSTDTQYF

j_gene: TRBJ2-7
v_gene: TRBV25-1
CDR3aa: CASSAGGVTYEQYF

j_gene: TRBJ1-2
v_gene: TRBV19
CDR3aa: CASREARQGYYGYTF

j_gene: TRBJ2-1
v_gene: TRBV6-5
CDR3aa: CASSYTGERYNEQFF

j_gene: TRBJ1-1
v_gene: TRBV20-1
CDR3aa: CSASELGGTEAFF

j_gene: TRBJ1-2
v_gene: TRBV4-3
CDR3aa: CASSQDRGGYGYTF

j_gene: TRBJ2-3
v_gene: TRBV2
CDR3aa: CASSPRPGTTYFVDTQYF

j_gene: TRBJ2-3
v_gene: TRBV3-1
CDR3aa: CASSQGTPTDTQYF

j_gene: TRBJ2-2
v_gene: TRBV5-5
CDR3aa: CASQFTARRNTGELFF

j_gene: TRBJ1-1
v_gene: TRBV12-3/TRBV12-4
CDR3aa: CASSRTRFRLGHKMNTEAFF

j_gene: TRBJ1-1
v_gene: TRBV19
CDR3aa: CASSSVTGNTEAFF

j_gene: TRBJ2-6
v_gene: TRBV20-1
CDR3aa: CSAAGTGAYSGANVLTF